This is a list of T cell receptor beta chains from one sample in a study of CD8 T cells in ankylosing spondylitis. TCRdb re-called the 5' RACE reads through MiXCR, storing one row per CDR3 protein. The table lists around 320,000 distinct CDR3 sequences, 20% to 25% of them singletons. Sequencing was performed on blood, either unsorted or a sorted T cell fraction (not recorded which). Source of these receptors: a female donor with ankylosing spondylitis or in good health (not recorded which). Both conserved end residues are part of each CDR3. The D gene is left open where the match is weak. The listing skips clone size in some rows; elsewhere it reads once, few, many or a size class.

cdr3_length clone_size j_call d_call v_call cdr3_aa cdr3_nt
18 . TRBJ2-1 TRBD2 TRBV20-1 CSAREGIRRLAGGVEQFF TGCAGTGCTAGAGAAGGTATCCGTCGACTAGCGGGAGGGGTTGAGCAGTTCTTC
13 many TRBJ2-7 TRBD2 TRBV20-1 CSATLAGSYEQYF TGCAGTGCTACACTAGCGGGGTCCTACGAGCAGTACTTC
18 few TRBJ2-2 TRBD2 TRBV5-1 CASSLGSAGAFNTGELFF TGCGCCAGCAGCTTGGGTTCCGCGGGAGCCTTTAACACCGGGGAGCTGTTTTTT
15 many TRBJ2-3 . TRBV7-2 CASSRTSSSTDTQYF TGTGCCAGCAGCAGGACAAGCTCTAGCACAGATACGCAGTATTTT
13 few TRBJ2-5 TRBD1 TRBV7-7 CASSWDREETQYF TGTGCTAGCAGCTGGGACAGGGAAGAGACCCAGTACTTC
13 many TRBJ2-3 TRBD2 TRBV10-3 CAIVAGEEDTQYF TGTGCCATAGTAGCGGGAGAAGAAGATACGCAGTATTTT
13 few TRBJ2-3 . TRBV4-3 CASSQDRTGFKYF TGCGCCAGCAGCCAAGATCGAACAGGGTTTAAGTATTTT
13 . TRBJ1-1 . TRBV9 CASAGTKNTEAFF TGTGCCAGCGCAGGGACAAAGAACACTGAAGCTTTCTTT
14 few TRBJ1-5 TRBD1 TRBV20-1 CSATRDRSNQPQHF TGCAGTGCTACCAGGGACAGGAGCAATCAGCCCCAGCATTTT
15 . TRBJ2-3 TRBD2 TRBV7-8 CASSFTAGVTDTQYF TGTGCCAGCAGCTTTACAGCGGGAGTTACAGATACGCAGTATTTT
11 few TRBJ2-1 . TRBV27 CASRGGVGQFF TGTGCCAGCAGGGGGGGAGTGGGGCAGTTCTTC
14 . TRBJ2-5 . TRBV4-3 CASSLQLGYETQYF TGCGCCAGCAGCCTACAACTGGGGTACGAGACCCAGTACTTC
14 few TRBJ1-1 . TRBV29-1 CSVDRRGLNTEAFF TGCAGCGTGGACCGACGGGGGTTGAACACTGAAGCTTTCTTT
17 . TRBJ2-7 TRBD1 TRBV5-1 CASSLPLGGQGLYEQYF TGCGCCAGCAGCTTGCCCTTGGGGGGACAGGGGCTCTACGAGCAGTACTTC
15 few TRBJ2-7 TRBD2 TRBV5-1 CASSLDPGLAYEQYF TGCGCCAGCAGCTTGGATCCCGGACTAGCCTACGAGCAGTACTTC
13 few TRBJ2-5 . TRBV20-1 CSAWIGQKETQYF TGCAGTGCGTGGATCGGACAGAAAGAGACCCAGTACTTC
13 few TRBJ2-7 . TRBV9 CASSVAGSHEQYF TGTGCCAGCAGCGTGGCAGGGAGCCACGAGCAGTACTTC
13 many TRBJ1-1 . TRBV6-1 CASREDRNTEAFF TGTGCCAGCAGGGAAGACAGGAACACTGAAGCTTTCTTT
12 . TRBJ1-2 . TRBV29-1 CSVSLQALGYTF TGCAGCGTTTCCCTCCAGGCCCTCGGCTACACCTTC
15 many TRBJ1-5 . TRBV20-1 CSASPPGSGNQPQHF TGCAGTGCTAGCCCCCCAGGGTCTGGCAATCAGCCCCAGCATTTT
15 . TRBJ2-7 . TRBV19 CASSIADGSSYEQYF TGTGCCAGTAGTATAGCAGACGGGAGCTCCTACGAGCAGTACTTC
9 . TRBJ1-1 . TRBV2 CASRVGAFF TGTGCCAGCAGAGTAGGAGCTTTCTTT
15 few TRBJ1-5 TRBD1 TRBV12-3/TRBV12-4 CASRTGTENNQPQHF TGTGCCAGCAGAACCGGGACAGAGAACAATCAGCCCCAGCATTTT
16 . TRBJ2-7 . TRBV18 CASSSQGSSPLYEQYF TGTGCCAGCTCAAGCCAGGGGTCATCCCCCTTATACGAGCAGTACTTC
19 . TRBJ2-7 . TRBV6-7 CTSSFWGQGRSKGNYEQYF TGTACCAGCAGTTTTTGGGGGCAGGGGAGGTCCAAGGGAAACTACGAGCAGTACTTC
13 many TRBJ2-2 TRBD2 TRBV20-1 CSARVLAGGELFF TGCAGTGCTAGAGTACTAGCGGGAGGGGAGCTGTTTTTT
16 . TRBJ1-2 . TRBV10-3 CASSLDGGSWDYGYTF TGTGCCTCCTCCCTGGACGGAGGGTCCTGGGACTATGGCTACACCTTC
13 many TRBJ1-4 . TRBV12-3/TRBV12-4 CASSPTAGEKLFF TGTGCCAGCAGTCCGACTGCGGGGGAAAAACTGTTTTTT
13 few TRBJ2-1 . TRBV6-2/TRBV6-3 CASKGTAYNEQFF TGTGCCAGCAAGGGGACCGCCTACAATGAGCAGTTCTTC
15 few TRBJ2-3 . TRBV10-3 CAITKGVGRTDTQYF TGTGCCATCACCAAAGGAGTCGGGAGAACAGATACGCAGTATTTT
13 few TRBJ1-1 . TRBV12-3/TRBV12-4 CASSFGVTTEAFF TGTGCCAGCAGTTTCGGTGTAACAACTGAAGCTTTCTTT
11 once TRBJ2-3 . TRBV20-1 CSAGLLDTQYF TGCAGTGCTGGACTCCTGGATACGCAGTATTTT
13 . TRBJ1-6 . TRBV25-1 CASSELGGSPLHF TGTGCCAGCAGTGAACTCGGGGGTTCACCCCTCCACTTT
15 . TRBJ2-7 TRBD1 TRBV13 CASSSGQGMKNEQYF TGTGCCAGCAGCTCTGGACAGGGAATGAAGAACGAGCAGTACTTC
12 . TRBJ2-1 . TRBV29-1 CSVTGSVNEQFF TGCAGCGTTACGGGGTCGGTCAATGAGCAGTTCTTC